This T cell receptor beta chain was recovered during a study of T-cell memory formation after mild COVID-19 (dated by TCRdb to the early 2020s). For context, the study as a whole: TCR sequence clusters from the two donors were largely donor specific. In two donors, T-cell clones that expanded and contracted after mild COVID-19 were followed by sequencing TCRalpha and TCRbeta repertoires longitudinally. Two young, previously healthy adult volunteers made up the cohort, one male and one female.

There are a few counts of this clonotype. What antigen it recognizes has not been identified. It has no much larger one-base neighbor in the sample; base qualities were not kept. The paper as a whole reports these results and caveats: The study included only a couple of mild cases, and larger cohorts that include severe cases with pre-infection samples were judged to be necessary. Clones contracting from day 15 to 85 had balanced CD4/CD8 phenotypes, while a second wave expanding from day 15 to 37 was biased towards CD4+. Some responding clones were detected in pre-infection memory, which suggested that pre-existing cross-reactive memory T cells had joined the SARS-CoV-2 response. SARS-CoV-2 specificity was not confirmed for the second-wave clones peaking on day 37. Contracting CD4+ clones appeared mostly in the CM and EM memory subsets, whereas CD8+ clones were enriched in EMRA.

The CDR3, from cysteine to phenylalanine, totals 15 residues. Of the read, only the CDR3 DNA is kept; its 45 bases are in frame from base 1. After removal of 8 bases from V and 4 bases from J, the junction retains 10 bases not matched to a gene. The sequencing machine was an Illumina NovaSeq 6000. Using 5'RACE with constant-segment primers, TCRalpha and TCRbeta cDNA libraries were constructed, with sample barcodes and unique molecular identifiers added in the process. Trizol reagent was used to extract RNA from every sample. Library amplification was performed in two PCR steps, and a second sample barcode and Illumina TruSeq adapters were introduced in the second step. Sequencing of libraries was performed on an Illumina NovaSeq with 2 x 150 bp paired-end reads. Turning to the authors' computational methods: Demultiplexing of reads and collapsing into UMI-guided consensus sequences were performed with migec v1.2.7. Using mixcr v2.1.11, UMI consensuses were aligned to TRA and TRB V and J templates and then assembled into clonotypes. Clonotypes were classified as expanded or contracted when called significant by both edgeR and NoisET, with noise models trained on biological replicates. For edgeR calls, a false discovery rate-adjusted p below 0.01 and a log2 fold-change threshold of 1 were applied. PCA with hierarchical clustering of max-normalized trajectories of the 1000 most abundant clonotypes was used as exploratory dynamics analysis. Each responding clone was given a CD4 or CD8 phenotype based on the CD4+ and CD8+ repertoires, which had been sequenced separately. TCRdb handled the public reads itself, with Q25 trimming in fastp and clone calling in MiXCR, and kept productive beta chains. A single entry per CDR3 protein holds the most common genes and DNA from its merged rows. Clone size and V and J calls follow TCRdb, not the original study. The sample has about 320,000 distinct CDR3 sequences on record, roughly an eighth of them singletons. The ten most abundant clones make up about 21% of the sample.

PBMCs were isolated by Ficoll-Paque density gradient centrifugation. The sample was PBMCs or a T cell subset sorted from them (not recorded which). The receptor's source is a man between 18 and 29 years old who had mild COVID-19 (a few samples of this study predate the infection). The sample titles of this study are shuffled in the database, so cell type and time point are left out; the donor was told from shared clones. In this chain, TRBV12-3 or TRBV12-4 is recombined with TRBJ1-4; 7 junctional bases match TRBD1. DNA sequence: TGTGCCAGCGGACGCAAGGGACAGCTTAATGAAAAACTGTTTTTT. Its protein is CASGRKGQLNEKLFF.